What follows are 21 T cell receptor beta chains derived from one specimen sequenced in a study of blood T cell repertoires in COVID-19. Clones were sequenced by immunoSEQ multiplex PCR, and TCRdb holds only the in-frame ones, with some missing. Among approximately 320,000 clones listed, roughly 91% were seen once. Sample: peripheral blood. These receptors were obtained from a woman aged 25 to 39 with COVID-19, enrolled during active disease.

The CDR3 here is CASRDRENYGYTF. The CDR3 DNA sequence: TGTGCCAGCAGGGACAGGGAGAACTATGGCTACACCTTC. This chain links TRBV19 with TRBJ1-2; 9 bases match TRBD1. The length of the CDR3 is 13 residues. V was clipped by 9 bases and J by 2 bases; unmatched bases: 4. The germline V gene encodes CDR1 LNHDA and CDR2 SQIVND (reference sequence).

The CDR3 region is CASSLAMGTKNIQYF. The CDR3 nucleotides read TGTGCCAGCAGCTTGGCCATGGGCACGAAAAACATTCAGTACTTC. V and J are TRBV5-4 and TRBJ2-4; D uncertain. The CDR3 has 15 residues. Per the germline V gene, CDR1 is SGHNT and CDR2 is YYREEE (reference sequence). V gave up 0 bases and J gave up 4 bases, with 11 bases separating them.

The chain has TRBV27 and TRBJ1-1; D possibly corresponds to TRBD1 (5 bases). V was clipped by 3 bases and J by 3 bases, with 11 bases between them. Per germline, CDR1 MNHEY and CDR2 SMNVEV (reference sequence). This CDR3 is built from 14 residues. As DNA, the CDR3 is TGTGCCAGCAGTTTCAGGGCGGGGGACACTGAAGCTTTCTTT. Its translation: CASSFRAGDTEAFF.

J is TRBJ2-1 and V is TRBV20-1, with 11 nucleotides matching TRBD2. Germline V gene lookup returns CDR1 DFQATT and CDR2 SNEGSKA (reference sequence). With 3 bases clipped from V and 10 bases from J, the junction kept 2 bases outside the gene matches. The CDR3 has 12 residues. CDR3 residues: CSASRTSGEQFF. As DNA, the CDR3 is TGCAGTGCTAGTAGGACTAGCGGGGAGCAGTTCTTC.

The chain couples TRBV11-2 to TRBJ1-2; the match to TRBD1 covers 7 bases. The trim removed 5 bases at V and 4 bases at J, leaving 7 bases unmatched. CDR3 length: 14 residues. The germline CDR1 and CDR2 sequences are SGHAT and FQNNGV. CDR3 sequence (DNA): TGTGCCAGCAGCCCGGTGGGACAGATCTATGGCTACACCTTC. It translates to CASSPVGQIYGYTF.

The rearrangement joins TRBV6-5 to TRBJ1-1; D is uncertain. This CDR3 has 11 amino acids. The V end lost 3 bases, the J end lost 8 bases, and 7 bases lay between the germline ends. From germline, CDR1 is MNHEY and CDR2 SVGAGI. The CDR3 protein is CASSYYSEAFF. As DNA, the CDR3 is TGTGCCAGCAGTTATTACAGCGAAGCTTTCTTT.

The chain links TRBV9 to TRBJ2-3, with 12 bases that match TRBD2. The germline CDR1 and CDR2 sequences are SGDLS and YYNGEE. The J segment lost 5 bases and the V segment lost 3 bases, leaving 4 bases of the junction unmatched. The CDR3 has 15 amino acids. CDR3: CASSATSGGLDTQYF. The DNA of the CDR3 is TGTGCCAGCAGCGCGACTAGCGGGGGTTTAGATACGCAGTATTTT.

This clone appeared once. The chain couples TRBV6-5 to TRBJ1-2; 8 nucleotides align to TRBD1. The CDR3 is 12 amino acids. After removal of 5 bases from V and 8 bases from J, the junction contained 4 bases not matched to a gene. CDR1 is MNHEY and CDR2 is SVGAGI in the germline V gene. CDR3 residues: CASSRTGWGYTF. The CDR3 DNA reads TGTGCCAGCAGTCGGACAGGGTGGGGCTACACCTTC.

The J gene is TRBJ1-1, the V gene TRBV3-1 (or the pseudogene TRBV3-2); no definite D call. There are 14 residues in the CDR3. Germline CDR1 is LGHDT and CDR2 is YNNKEL (reference sequence). The V end was cut by 4 bases, the J end by 4 bases, with 13 bases between. CDR3 protein: CASSPRGTRTEAFF. The CDR3 DNA reads as TGTGCCAGCAGCCCCAGAGGAACCCGCACTGAAGCTTTCTTT.

This rearrangement joins TRBV18 to TRBJ1-3, with 8 bases aligning to TRBD1. Germline V lookup: CDR1 KGHSH, CDR2 LQKENI. This CDR3 has 15 amino acids. Trimming cost V 3 bases and J 4 bases; bases outside gene matches: 5. CDR3 residues: CASSPPTGGGNTIYF. The CDR3, as DNA: TGTGCCAGCTCACCCCCCACAGGGGGAGGAAACACCATATATTTT.

This chain links TRBV7-6 with TRBJ2-1, with TRBD1 matching 7 bases. Per germline, CDR1 SGHVS and CDR2 FNYEAQ. With 5 bases clipped from V and 4 bases from J, the junction kept 20 bases outside the gene matches. This CDR3 has 19 residues. The CDR3 is CASSLKPHGTALGYNEQFF. The DNA for the CDR3 is TGTGCCAGCAGCCTCAAGCCCCATGGGACAGCACTTGGGTACAATGAGCAGTTCTTC. Full variable domain (remainder filled in from reference TRBV7-6 and TRBJ2-1): GAGVSQSPRYKVTKRGQDVALRCDPISGHVSLYWYRQALGQGPEFLTYFNYEAQQDKSGLPNDRFSAERPEGSISTLTIQRTEQRDSAMYRCASSLKPHGTALGYNEQFFGPGTRLTVL.

V and J are TRBV3-1 (or the pseudogene TRBV3-2) and TRBJ1-2; a possible D gene is TRBD1 (5 bases). V dropped 7 bases and J dropped 4 bases, with 10 bases sitting between them. CDR1 and CDR2 (germline): LGHDT, YNNKEL (reference sequence). The CDR3 sequence is 12 residues long. As DNA, the CDR3 is TGTGCCAGCACCGATGACAGCTATGGCTACACCTTC. Its protein is CASTDDSYGYTF.

This sequence joins TRBV6-5 and TRBJ1-2; tentative D call: TRBD1 (5 bases). The CDR3 length is 15 residues. The germline CDR1 and CDR2 sequences are MNHEY and SVGAGI. Trimming pared 5 bases from V and 2 bases from J, leaving 15 bases between. DNA of the CDR3: TGTGCCAGCAGTCCGCTCCAGGAGGGGAACTATGGCTACACCTTC. Translation gives CASSPLQEGNYGYTF.

The chain carries TRBV15 and TRBJ1-3; weak D call: TRBD1 (6 bases). V shed 0 bases and J shed 3 bases, with 9 bases lying between them. The V gene's germline CDR1 is LNHNV and CDR2 YYDKDF (reference sequence). The CDR3 spans 15 residues. CDR3: CATSREQGFGNTIYF. CDR3 nucleotides: TGTGCCACCAGCAGAGAACAGGGTTTTGGAAACACCATATATTTT.

This clone was seen a single time. The rearrangement joins TRBV7-9 to TRBJ2-7, with D tentatively TRBD1 (6 bases). The V gene lost 3 bases and the J gene lost 2 bases, with 14 bases spanning the gap. This CDR3 comprises 15 residues. Per the germline V gene, CDR1 is SEHNR and CDR2 is FQNEAQ (reference sequence). CDR3 in amino acids: CASSFQDRPTYEQYF. The CDR3 coding sequence is TGTGCCAGCAGCTTCCAAGACAGGCCCACCTACGAGCAGTACTTC.

The chain is built from TRBV18 and TRBJ1-1, with TRBD1 identical over 11 bases. This CDR3 has 16 amino acids. The V segment lost 6 bases and the J segment 6 bases; nucleotides outside the gene matches: 12. Germline V lookup: CDR1 KGHSH, CDR2 LQKENI. The CDR3 region is CASSRGQGALIAEAFF. The CDR3, as DNA: TGTGCCAGCTCTCGCGGACAGGGGGCTTTAATTGCTGAAGCTTTCTTT.

A few counts support this clone. V and J are TRBV30 and TRBJ1-1; D unclear. Trimming left V 0 bases short and J 5 bases short, with 10 bases between. Germline-derived CDR1 and CDR2 are GTSNPN and SVGIG (reference sequence). The length of the CDR3 is 13 residues. The CDR3: CAWSVSDATEAFF. The CDR3 DNA reads as TGTGCCTGGAGTGTAAGTGATGCGACTGAAGCTTTCTTT.

This rearrangement joins TRBV18 to TRBJ2-7; the D gene is possibly TRBD1 (5 bases). This CDR3 contains 14 residues. From germline, CDR1 is KGHSH and CDR2 LQKENI. V lost 1 base, J lost 2 bases, and 9 bases lay in between. The CDR3 loop reads CASSPRAGTYEQYF. The CDR3, as DNA: TGTGCCAGCTCACCACGTGCAGGGACCTACGAGCAGTACTTC.

The V call is TRBV14, the J call TRBJ1-1; D possibly corresponds to TRBD1 (6 bases). This CDR3 is 14 amino acids long. Germline V gene data show CDR1 as SGHDN and CDR2 as FVKESK. The V end lost 5 bases, the J end lost 5 bases, and 15 bases lay between the germline ends. The CDR3 loop reads CASSAQGFRTEAFF. CDR3 nucleotides: TGTGCCAGCAGCGCACAGGGTTTTAGGACTGAAGCTTTCTTT.

The chain joins TRBV4-1 to TRBJ2-1, with TRBD2 as a possible D gene (6 bases). Germline CDR1 and CDR2: MGHRA and YSYEKL. V was shortened by 0 bases and J by 10 bases, with 7 bases between the two germline ends. The CDR3 loop spans 12 amino acids. The CDR3 nucleotides are TGCGCCAGCAGCCAAGATCGGGGGGAGCAGTTCTTC. Translated: CASSQDRGEQFF.

The chain joins TRBV5-6 to TRBJ2-7, with a weak D call TRBD2 (7 bases). CDR1 SGHDT and CDR2 YYEEEE come from the germline V gene. The CDR3 length is 14 residues. The V end lost 7 bases, the J end lost 6 bases, and 20 bases lay between the germline ends. The CDR3 nucleotides are TGTGCCAGCTCCTATTCGGGGGGCCCCGGCGAGCAGTACTTC. Translation gives CASSYSGGPGEQYF.